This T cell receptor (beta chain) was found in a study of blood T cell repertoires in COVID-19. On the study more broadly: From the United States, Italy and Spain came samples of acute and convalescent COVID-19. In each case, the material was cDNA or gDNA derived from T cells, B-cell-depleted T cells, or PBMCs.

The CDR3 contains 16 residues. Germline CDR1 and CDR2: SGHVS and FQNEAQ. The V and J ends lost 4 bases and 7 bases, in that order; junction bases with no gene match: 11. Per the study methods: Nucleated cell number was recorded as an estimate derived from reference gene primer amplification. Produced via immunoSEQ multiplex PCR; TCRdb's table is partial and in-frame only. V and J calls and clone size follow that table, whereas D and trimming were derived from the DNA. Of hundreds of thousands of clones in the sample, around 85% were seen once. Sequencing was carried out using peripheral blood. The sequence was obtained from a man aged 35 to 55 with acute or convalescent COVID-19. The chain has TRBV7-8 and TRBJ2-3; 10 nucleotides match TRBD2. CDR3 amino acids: CASSSKSGRDPHTQYF. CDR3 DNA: TGTGCCAGCAGCTCGAAAAGCGGGAGGGACCCTCATACGCAGTATTTT.